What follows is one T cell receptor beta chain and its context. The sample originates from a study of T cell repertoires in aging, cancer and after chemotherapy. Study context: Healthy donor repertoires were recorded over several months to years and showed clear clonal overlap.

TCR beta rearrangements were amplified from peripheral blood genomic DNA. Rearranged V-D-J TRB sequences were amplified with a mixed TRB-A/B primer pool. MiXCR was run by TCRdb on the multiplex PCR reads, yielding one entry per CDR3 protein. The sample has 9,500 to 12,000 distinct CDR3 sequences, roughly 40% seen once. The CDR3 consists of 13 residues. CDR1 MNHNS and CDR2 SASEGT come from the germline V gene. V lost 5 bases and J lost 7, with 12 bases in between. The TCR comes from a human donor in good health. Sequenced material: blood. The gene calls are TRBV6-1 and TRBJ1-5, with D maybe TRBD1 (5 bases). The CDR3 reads CASSPTVEQPQHF. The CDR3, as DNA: TGTGCCAGCAGTCCGACAGTTGAACAGCCCCAGCATTTT.